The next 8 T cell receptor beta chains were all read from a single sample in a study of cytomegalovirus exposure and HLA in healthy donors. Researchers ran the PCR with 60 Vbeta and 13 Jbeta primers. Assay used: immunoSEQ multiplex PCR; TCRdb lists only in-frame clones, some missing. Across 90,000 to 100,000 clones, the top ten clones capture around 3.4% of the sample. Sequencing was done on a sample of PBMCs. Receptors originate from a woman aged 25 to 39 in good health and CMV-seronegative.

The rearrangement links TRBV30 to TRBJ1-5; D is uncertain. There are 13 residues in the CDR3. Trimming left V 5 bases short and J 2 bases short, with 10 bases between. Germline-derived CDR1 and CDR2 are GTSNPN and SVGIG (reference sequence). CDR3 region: CAWSGMGNQPQHF. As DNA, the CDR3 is TGTGCCTGGTCTGGCATGGGCAATCAGCCCCAGCATTTT.

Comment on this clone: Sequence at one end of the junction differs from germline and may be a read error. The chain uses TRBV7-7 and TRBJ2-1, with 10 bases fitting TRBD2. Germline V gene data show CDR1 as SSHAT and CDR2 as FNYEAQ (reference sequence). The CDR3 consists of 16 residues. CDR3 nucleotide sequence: TGTGCTAGCAGCCCCATAGGGCTAGCGGGAGTCAATGAGCAGTTCTTC. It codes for CASSPIGLAGVNEQFF.

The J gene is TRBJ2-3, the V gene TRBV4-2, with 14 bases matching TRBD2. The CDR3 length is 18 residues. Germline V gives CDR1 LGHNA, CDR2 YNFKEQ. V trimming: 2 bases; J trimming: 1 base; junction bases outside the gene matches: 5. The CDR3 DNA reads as TGTGCCAGCAGCCAACAAACGGGACTAGCGGGAGGCACAGATACGCAGTATTTT. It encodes CASSQQTGLAGGTDTQYF.

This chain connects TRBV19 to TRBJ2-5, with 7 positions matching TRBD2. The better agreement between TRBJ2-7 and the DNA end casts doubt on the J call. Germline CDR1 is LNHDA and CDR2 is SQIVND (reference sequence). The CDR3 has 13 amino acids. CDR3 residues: CASSDLAGYEQYF. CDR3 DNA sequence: TGTGCCAGTAGCGACTTAGCGGGCTACGAGCAGTACTTC.

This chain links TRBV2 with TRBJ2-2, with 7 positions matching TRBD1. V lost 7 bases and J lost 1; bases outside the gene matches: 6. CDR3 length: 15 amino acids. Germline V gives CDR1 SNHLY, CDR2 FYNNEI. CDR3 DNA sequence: TGTGCCAGCACTCAGACAGGGATGAACACCGGGGAGCTGTTTTTT. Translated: CASTQTGMNTGELFF.

The CDR3 loop reads CASRSGRTDTQYF. The CDR3 nucleotides read TGTGCCAGCAGGAGTGGTCGCACAGATACGCAGTATTTT. The chain employs TRBV27 and TRBJ2-3; D uncertain. This CDR3 contains 13 residues. Between the trimmed V and J ends, which lost 6 bases and 1 base, there was a span of 8 bases. Germline V gene sequence: CDR1 MNHEY, CDR2 SMNVEV (reference sequence).

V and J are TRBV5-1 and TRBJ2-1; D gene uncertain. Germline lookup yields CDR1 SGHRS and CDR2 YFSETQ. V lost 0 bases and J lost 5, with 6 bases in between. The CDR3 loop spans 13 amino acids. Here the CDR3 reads CASSLGGDNEQFF. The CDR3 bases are TGCGCCAGCAGCTTGGGCGGAGACAATGAGCAGTTCTTC. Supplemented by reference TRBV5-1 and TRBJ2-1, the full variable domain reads KAGVTQTPRYLIKTRGQQVTLSCSPISGHRSVSWYQQTPGQGLQFLFEYFSETQRNKGNFPGRFSGRQFSNSRSEMNVSTLELGDSALYLCASSLGGDNEQFFGPGTRLTVL.

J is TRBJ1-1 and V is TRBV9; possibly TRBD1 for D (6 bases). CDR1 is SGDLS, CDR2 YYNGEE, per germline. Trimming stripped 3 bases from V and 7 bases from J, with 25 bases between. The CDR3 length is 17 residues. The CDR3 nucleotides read TGTGCCAGCAGCGCCAAACGGGGGGCGAAGGTAGGAGGTGAAGCTTTCTTT. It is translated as CASSAKRGAKVGGEAFF.